The source of this T cell receptor beta chain is a study of T cells expressing NK-cell markers. In the study overall: From sorted CD3+CD56+NKG2C+, CD3+CD56+NKG2C- and CD3+CD56-NKG2C+ T cells came the TCR beta repertoires. HCMV seropositivity marked most of the eight sequenced donors; one was seronegative. Study observations and caveats: The share of CD8+ T cells held by dominant NKG2C+ clonotypes was about 1.0-8% in about 6 donors.

As to this clonotype: Its target is unknown.

From the 5' RACE reads, TCRdb lists one entry per CDR3 protein and no DNA. The specimen's table records roughly 430,000 distinct CDR3 sequences. Germline CDR1 SEHNR, CDR2 FQNEAQ (reference sequence). The length of the CDR3 is 16 residues. What was sequenced was blood T cells: a sorted CD56 or NKG2C T cell subset, CD4+ or CD8+ T cells, or bulk PBMC T cells (not recorded which). The chain recombines TRBV7-9 with TRBJ2-7; the D call of TRBD1 rests on TCRdb alone, since no DNA is present to check it. The TCR sequence derives from a woman between 18 and 70 years old in good health. The CDR3 here is CASSFRGAGELGEQYF.